This T cell receptor beta chain was captured by sequencing in a study of beta chain features in type 1 diabetes. Study-level information: All samples combined gave just under 110 million sorted cells for examination.

General observations from the study: Among patients with Type 1 diabetes, TCRB CDR3s were moderately but significantly shorter in every one of the four CD4+ subsets. Comparison showed that naive, central memory and Treg TCRB repertoires appeared more similar among patients than among healthy donors.

The study reverse transcribed the entire isolated RNA, so it sequenced expressed TCRB transcripts. TCRdb's table, derived via immunoSEQ multiplex PCR, lists solely in-frame clones and lacks some. The repertoire consists of about 900,000 clones, with 15% to 20% occurring once and the leading ten covering 0.023%. Germline assignment: CDR1 LGHNA and CDR2 YSLEER. This CDR3 spans 17 amino acids. V lost 1 base and J lost 3; bases outside the gene matches: 5. This clone was picked up a small number of times. The antigen is undetermined. J is TRBJ2-7 and V is TRBV4-3, with TRBD2 identical over 14 bases. This TCR derives from a woman under 30 in good health. The specimen was naive CD4+ T cells from blood. The CDR3 coding sequence is TGCGCCAGCAGCCAAGGACTAGCGGGAGGGCCGGTCTACGAGCAGTACTTC. This gives the protein CASSQGLAGGPVYEQYF.